The entry that follows covers one TCR beta chain sequence. Antigen unknown. Profiled with immunoSEQ multiplex PCR; TCRdb holds only in-frame clones, not every one. Of a few thousand clones in the sample, less than 50% were seen once. The data were obtained in a study of CXCR4 blockade with PD-1 therapy in pancreatic cancer. Study results and limitations: Intratumoral clonality (mean roughly 0.14) exceeded healthy blood (about 0.047) but did not track survival. Clone frequency correlated with its number of distinct nucleotide rearrangements. Antigen-specificity overlap of convergent dominant clones remained unconfirmed.

V lost 2 bases, J lost 9 bases, and 13 bases stayed unmatched. This CDR3 is 18 amino acids long. Specimen: tumor tissue. The chain joins TRBV6-7 to TRBJ2-1; 13 bases fit TRBD2. TRBV6-7 is an ORF for which the function is uncertain. The clonotype originates from a human donor with pancreatic ductal adenocarcinoma. The CDR3 loop reads CASSYDARTSGGRGEQFF. CDR3 coding DNA: TGTGCCAGCAGTTACGATGCAAGGACTAGCGGGGGCCGGGGTGAGCAGTTCTTC.